This TCR beta chain is from a study of Ad26.COV2.S vaccination and SARS-CoV-2 variants. Findings and caveats of the study: Breadth of non-spike TCRs did not differ between vaccinees and placebo recipients.

Assay: immunoSEQ multiplex PCR; the TCRdb copy retains only in-frame clones and omits some. The sample has some 450,000 clones, around 91% seen once. As for this clone: What it binds is unknown.

Per germline, CDR1 GTSNPN and CDR2 SVGIG (reference sequence). Trimming removed 1 base from V and 5 bases from J, with 9 bases in between. This CDR3 region has 13 residues. Documented treatment: roughly 19 received Ad26.COV2.S at low or high dose, single or two shots; about 5 received placebo; per-sample allocation not given. At day 63 after the first vaccine or placebo injection, samples were drawn. This chain connects TRBV30 to TRBJ2-4, with D possibly TRBD1 on 6 matching bases. Sample: peripheral blood, taken in a trial of Ad26.COV2.S vaccine versus placebo. This clonotype was sampled from a person aged 18-60 years who received the Ad26.COV2.S COVID-19 vaccine or a placebo. CDR3 DNA sequence: TGTGCCTGGAGTGAGGGACATCAAAACATTCAGTACTTC. As protein: CAWSEGHQNIQYF.